Each of the 7 T cell receptor beta chains below was sequenced from the same sample in a study of T cells after yellow fever vaccination. Each CDR3 protein gets one entry after TCRdb re-called the 5' RACE reads with MiXCR. The data show 610,000 or so distinct CDR3 sequences, about 12% seen once. The specimen comprised PBMCs, sampled on the day of the yellow fever booster vaccination. Receptor source: a man aged 25-40 years who received the YFV17D yellow fever vaccine.

This clonotype occurred a few times. The J gene is TRBJ1-4, the V gene TRBV5-1; D may be TRBD1 (5 bases). This CDR3 has 20 amino acids. The V and J ends lost 4 bases and 0 bases respectively, with 25 bases between them. Germline CDR1 and CDR2: SGHRS and YFSETQ. The CDR3 loop is CASSRLGQISTDATNEKLFF. CDR3 coding DNA: TGCGCCAGCAGCCGTTTGGGGCAGATCAGCACTGATGCAACTAATGAAAAACTGTTTTTT.

This clonotype occurred a few times. This chain uses TRBV10-1 with TRBJ2-5; D not certain. The CDR3 runs to 14 residues. Germline V gene lookup returns CDR1 WNHNN and CDR2 SYGVQD (reference sequence). V was pared by 0 bases and J by 5 bases, with 10 bases between. The CDR3 spells CASSESPSRETQYF. The CDR3 DNA reads as TGCGCCAGCAGTGAGTCCCCAAGTAGGGAGACCCAGTACTTC.

The chain recombines TRBV3-1 with TRBJ1-1; D is ambiguous. Germline CDR1 reads LGHDT; CDR2 reads YNNKEL (reference sequence). This CDR3 region has 14 residues. Trimming took off 0 bases at V and 2 bases at J, with 7 bases between the two ends. CDR3 in DNA: TGTGCCAGCAGCCAAGAGTTCACTAACACTGAAGCTTTCTTT. This gives the protein CASSQEFTNTEAFF.

The chain recombines TRBV11-3 with TRBJ2-5; 9 bases are shared with TRBD1. Germline V gene sequence: CDR1 SGHNT, CDR2 YENEEA. The V segment lost 4 bases and the J segment 7 bases; nucleotides outside the gene matches: 4. The CDR3 has 13 residues. CDR3 sequence: CASSYGTGWTQYF. DNA for the CDR3: TGTGCCAGCAGCTATGGGACAGGGTGGACCCAGTACTTC.

This clonotype was observed a few times. The chain uses TRBV4-1 and TRBJ2-3; 7 positions match TRBD1. V was pared by 3 bases and J by 2 bases, with 11 bases of the junction left unmatched. This CDR3 comprises 17 residues. Germline V gene lookup returns CDR1 MGHRA and CDR2 YSYEKL. CDR3 nucleotide sequence: TGCGCCAGCAGCCATCGGCCGGGACAGCACCACACAGATACGCAGTATTTT. Protein sequence: CASSHRPGQHHTDTQYF.

This clonotype was detected a few times. The chain employs TRBV12-3 or TRBV12-4 and TRBJ1-1; D is possibly TRBD1 (5 bases). This CDR3 has 14 residues. V was cut by 6 bases and J by 7 bases, with 18 bases left in between. The CDR3 DNA is TGTGCCAGCAGGTTGGGTAGAGGACACTTTGAAGCTTTCTTT. Amino acid sequence: CASRLGRGHFEAFF.

This clonotype was seen ten or more times. V and J are TRBV11-2 and TRBJ2-2; D gene uncertain. Germline CDR1 reads SGHAT; CDR2 reads FQNNGV. The germline V and J ends were trimmed by 1 base and 5 bases, with 8 bases remaining between them. The CDR3 length is 14 residues. The CDR3 loop reads CASSLGIATGELFF. The DNA for the CDR3 is TGTGCCAGCAGCTTAGGGATCGCTACCGGGGAGCTGTTTTTT. Filled out from reference TRBV11-2 and TRBJ2-2, the complete variable domain reads EAGVAQSPRYKIIEKRQSVAFWCNPISGHATLYWYQQILGQGPKLLIQFQNNGVVDDSQLPKDRFSAERLKGVDSTLKIQPAKLEDSAVYLCASSLGIATGELFFGEGSRLTVL.